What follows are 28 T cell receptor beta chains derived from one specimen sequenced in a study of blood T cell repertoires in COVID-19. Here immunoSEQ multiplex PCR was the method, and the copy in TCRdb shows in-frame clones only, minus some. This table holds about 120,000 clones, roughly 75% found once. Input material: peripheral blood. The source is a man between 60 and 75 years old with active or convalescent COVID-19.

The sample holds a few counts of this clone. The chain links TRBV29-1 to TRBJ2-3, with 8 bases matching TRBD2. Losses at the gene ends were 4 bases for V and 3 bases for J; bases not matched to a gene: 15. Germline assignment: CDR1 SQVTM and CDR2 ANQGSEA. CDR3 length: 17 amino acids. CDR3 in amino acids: CSVAVGLAGGMTDTQYF. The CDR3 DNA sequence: TGCAGCGTTGCGGTGGGGCTAGCGGGCGGGATGACAGATACGCAGTATTTT.

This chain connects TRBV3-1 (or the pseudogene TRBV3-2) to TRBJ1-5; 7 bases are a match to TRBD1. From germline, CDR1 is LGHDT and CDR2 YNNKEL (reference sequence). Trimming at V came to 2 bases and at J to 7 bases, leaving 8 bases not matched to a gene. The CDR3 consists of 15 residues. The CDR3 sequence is CASSQTWDSQQPQHF. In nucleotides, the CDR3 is TGTGCCAGCAGCCAAACTTGGGACAGTCAGCAGCCCCAGCATTTT.

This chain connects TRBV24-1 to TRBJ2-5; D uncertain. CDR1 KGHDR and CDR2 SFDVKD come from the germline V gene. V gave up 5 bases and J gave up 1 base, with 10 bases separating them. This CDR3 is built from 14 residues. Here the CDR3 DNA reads TGTGCCACCAGTGCCGACACAGTCCAAGAGACCCAGTACTTC. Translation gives CATSADTVQETQYF.

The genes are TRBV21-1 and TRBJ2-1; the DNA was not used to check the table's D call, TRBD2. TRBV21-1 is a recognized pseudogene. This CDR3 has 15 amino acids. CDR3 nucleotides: TGTGCCAGCAGCAAAGGGGAACTAGTTTGCAATGAGCAGTTCTTC. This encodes CASSKGELVCNEQFF.

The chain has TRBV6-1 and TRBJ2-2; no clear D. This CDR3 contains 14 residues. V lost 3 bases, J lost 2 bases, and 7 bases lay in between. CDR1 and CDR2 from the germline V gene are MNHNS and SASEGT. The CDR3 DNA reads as TGTGCCAGCAGTGAGACATTTAACACCGGGGAGCTGTTTTTT. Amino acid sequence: CASSETFNTGELFF.

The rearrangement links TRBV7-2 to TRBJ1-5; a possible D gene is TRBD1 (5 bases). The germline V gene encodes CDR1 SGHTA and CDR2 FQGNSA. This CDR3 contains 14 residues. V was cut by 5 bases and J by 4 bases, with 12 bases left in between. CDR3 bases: TGTGCCAGCAGCCACGGGGGGGGGAATCAGCCCCAGCATTTT. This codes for CASSHGGGNQPQHF.

The CDR3 spells CASSPPRTGETYEQYF. The DNA for the CDR3 is TGTGCCAGCAGCCCCCCTAGGACAGGGGAGACCTACGAGCAGTACTTC. J is TRBJ2-7 and V is TRBV6-6, with 9 bases matching TRBD1. The CDR3 contains 16 residues. Germline V gene sequence: CDR1 MNHNY, CDR2 SVGAGI (reference sequence). After removal of 6 bases from V and 2 bases from J, the junction contained 11 bases not matched to a gene.

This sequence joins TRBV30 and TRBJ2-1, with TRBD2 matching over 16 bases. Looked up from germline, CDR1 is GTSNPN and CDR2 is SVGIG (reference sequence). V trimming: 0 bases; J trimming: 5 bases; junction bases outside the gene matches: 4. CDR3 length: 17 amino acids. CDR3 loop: CAWSVKGLAGGHNEQFF. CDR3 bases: TGTGCCTGGAGTGTGAAGGGACTAGCGGGAGGGCACAATGAGCAGTTCTTC.

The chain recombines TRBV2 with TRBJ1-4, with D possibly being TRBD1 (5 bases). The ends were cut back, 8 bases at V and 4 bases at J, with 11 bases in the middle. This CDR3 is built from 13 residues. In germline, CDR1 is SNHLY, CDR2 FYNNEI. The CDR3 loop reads CASGGDYNEKLFF. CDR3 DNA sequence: TGTGCCAGCGGGGGGGATTATAATGAAAAACTGTTTTTT.

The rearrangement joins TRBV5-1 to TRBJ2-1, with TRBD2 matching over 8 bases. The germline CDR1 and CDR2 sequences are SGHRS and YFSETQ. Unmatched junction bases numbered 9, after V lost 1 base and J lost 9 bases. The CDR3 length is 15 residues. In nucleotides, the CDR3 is TGCGCCAGCAGCTTGACAGGGCTAGCGGGTGGTGAGCAGTTCTTC. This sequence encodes CASSLTGLAGGEQFF. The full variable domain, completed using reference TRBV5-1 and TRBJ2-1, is KAGVTQTPRYLIKTRGQQVTLSCSPISGHRSVSWYQQTPGQGLQFLFEYFSETQRNKGNFPGRFSGRQFSNSRSEMNVSTLELGDSALYLCASSLTGLAGGEQFFGPGTRLTVL.

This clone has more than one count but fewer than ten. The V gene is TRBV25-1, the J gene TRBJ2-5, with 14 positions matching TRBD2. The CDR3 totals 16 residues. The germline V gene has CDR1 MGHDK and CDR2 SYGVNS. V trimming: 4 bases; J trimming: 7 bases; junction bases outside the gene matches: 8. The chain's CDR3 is CASSGRTGLAGGTQYF. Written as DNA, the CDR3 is TGTGCCAGCAGTGGACGGACTGGACTAGCGGGAGGGACCCAGTACTTC.

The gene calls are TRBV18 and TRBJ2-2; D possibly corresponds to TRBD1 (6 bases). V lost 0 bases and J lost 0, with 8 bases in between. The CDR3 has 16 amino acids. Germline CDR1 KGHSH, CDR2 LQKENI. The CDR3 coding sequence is TGTGCCAGCTCACCACCCGACAGGCCGAACACCGGGGAGCTGTTTTTT. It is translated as CASSPPDRPNTGELFF. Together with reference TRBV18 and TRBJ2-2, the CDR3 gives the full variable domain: NAGVMQNPRHLVRRRGQEARLRCSPMKGHSHVYWYRQLPEEGLKFMVYLQKENIIDESGMPKERFSAEFPKEGPSILRIQQVVRGDSAAYFCASSPPDRPNTGELFFGEGSRLTVL.

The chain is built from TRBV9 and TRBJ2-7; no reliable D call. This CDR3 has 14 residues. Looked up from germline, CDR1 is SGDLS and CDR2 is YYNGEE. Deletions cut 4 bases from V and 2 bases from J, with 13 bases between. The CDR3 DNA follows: TGTGCCAGCAGCCCCGGCGGCCCTCCCTACGAGCAGTACTTC. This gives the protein CASSPGGPPYEQYF.

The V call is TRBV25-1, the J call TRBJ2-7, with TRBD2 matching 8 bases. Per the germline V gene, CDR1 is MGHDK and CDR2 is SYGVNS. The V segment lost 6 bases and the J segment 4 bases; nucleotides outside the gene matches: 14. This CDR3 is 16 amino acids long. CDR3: CASSVGPSGGGYEQYF. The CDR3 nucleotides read TGTGCCAGCAGCGTAGGACCGAGCGGGGGCGGGTACGAGCAGTACTTC.

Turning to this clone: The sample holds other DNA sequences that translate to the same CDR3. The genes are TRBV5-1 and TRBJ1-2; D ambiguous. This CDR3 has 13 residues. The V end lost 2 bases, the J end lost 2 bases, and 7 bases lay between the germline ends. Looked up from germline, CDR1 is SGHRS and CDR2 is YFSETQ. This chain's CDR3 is CASSLNSNYGYTF. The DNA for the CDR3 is TGCGCCAGCAGCTTAAACTCAAACTATGGCTACACCTTC. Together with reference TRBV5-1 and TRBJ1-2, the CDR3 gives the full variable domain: KAGVTQTPRYLIKTRGQQVTLSCSPISGHRSVSWYQQTPGQGLQFLFEYFSETQRNKGNFPGRFSGRQFSNSRSEMNVSTLELGDSALYLCASSLNSNYGYTFGSGTRLTVV.

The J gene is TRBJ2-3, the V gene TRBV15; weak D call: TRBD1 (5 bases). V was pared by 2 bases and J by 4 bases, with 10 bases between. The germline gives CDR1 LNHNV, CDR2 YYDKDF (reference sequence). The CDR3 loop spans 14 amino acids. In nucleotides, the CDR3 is TGTGCCACCAGCAGACCTGGGGCCGCAGATACGCAGTATTTT. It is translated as CATSRPGAADTQYF.

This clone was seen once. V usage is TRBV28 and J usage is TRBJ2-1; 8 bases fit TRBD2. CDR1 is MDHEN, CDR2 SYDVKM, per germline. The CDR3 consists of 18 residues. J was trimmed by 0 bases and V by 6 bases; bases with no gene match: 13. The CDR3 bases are TGTGCCAGCAGCCCCAACCCGGCGGGAGGTGACTCCTACAATGAGCAGTTCTTC. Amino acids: CASSPNPAGGDSYNEQFF.

The CDR3 sequence: CASNGQSGESYEQYF. In DNA, the CDR3 is TGTGCCAGTAATGGGCAATCGGGAGAATCCTACGAGCAGTACTTC. The J gene is TRBJ2-7, the V gene TRBV28, with D perhaps matching TRBD2 (6 bases). Germline V lookup: CDR1 MDHEN, CDR2 SYDVKM. Trimming pared 9 bases from V and 1 base from J, leaving 19 bases between. CDR3 length: 15 residues.

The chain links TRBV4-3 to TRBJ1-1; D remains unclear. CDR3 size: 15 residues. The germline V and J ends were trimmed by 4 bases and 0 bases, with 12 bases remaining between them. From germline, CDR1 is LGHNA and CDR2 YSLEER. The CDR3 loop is CASSPTRVMNTEAFF. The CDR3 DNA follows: TGCGCCAGCAGCCCCACCCGCGTTATGAACACTGAAGCTTTCTTT.

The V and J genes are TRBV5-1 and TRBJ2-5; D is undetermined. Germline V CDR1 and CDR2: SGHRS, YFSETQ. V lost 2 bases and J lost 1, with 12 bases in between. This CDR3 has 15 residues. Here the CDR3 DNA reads TGCGCCAGCAGCTTTTCCCATGCGGTCCAAGAGACCCAGTACTTC. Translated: CASSFSHAVQETQYF.

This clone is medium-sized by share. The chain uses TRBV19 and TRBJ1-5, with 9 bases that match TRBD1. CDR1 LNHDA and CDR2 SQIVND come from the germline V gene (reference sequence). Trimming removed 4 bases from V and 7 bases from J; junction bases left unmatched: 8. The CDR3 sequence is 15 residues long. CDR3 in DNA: TGTGCCAGTAGTACCCCGGGACAGGGTACACAGCCCCAGCATTTT. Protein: CASSTPGQGTQPQHF.

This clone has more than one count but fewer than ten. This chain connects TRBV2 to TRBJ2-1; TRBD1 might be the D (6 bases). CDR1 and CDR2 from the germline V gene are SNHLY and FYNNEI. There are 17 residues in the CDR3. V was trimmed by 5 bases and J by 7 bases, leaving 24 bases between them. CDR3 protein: CASSKDLGMGATNEQFF. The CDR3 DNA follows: TGTGCCAGCAGTAAAGACCTAGGCATGGGGGCTACAAATGAGCAGTTCTTC.

CDR3 residues: CASRLAGGLDTQYF. As DNA, the CDR3 is TGCGCCAGCAGACTAGCGGGAGGGTTAGATACGCAGTATTTT. The rearrangement uses TRBV5-1 and TRBJ2-3; TRBD2 aligns across 13 bases. CDR3 length: 14 residues. V was pared by 5 bases and J by 5 bases, with 2 bases of the junction left unmatched. From germline, CDR1 is SGHRS and CDR2 YFSETQ.

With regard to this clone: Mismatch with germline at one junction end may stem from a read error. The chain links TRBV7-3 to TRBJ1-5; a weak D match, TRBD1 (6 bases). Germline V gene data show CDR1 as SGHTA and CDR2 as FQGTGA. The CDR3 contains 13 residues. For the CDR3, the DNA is TGTGCCAGCAGCTTAGCGGACAGATCTGAACTAGTTTTT. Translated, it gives CASSLADRSELVF.

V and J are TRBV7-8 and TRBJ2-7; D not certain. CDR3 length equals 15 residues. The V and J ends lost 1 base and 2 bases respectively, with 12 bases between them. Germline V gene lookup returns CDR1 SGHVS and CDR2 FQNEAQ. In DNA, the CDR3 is TGTGCCAGCAGCTTAGGAGATAGCCCTGCCTACGAGCAGTACTTC. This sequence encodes CASSLGDSPAYEQYF.

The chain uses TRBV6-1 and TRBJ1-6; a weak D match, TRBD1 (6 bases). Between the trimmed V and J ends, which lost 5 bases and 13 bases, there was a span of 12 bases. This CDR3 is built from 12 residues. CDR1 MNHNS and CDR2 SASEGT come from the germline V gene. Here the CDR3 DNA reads TGTGCCAGCAGTTTACGGACAGCTCCCCTCCACTTT. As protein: CASSLRTAPLHF.

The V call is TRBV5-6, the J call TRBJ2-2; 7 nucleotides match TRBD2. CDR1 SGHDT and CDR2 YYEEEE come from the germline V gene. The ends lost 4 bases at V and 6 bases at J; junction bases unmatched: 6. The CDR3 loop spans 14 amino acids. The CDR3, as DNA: TGTGCCAGCAGCCAGGTACTAGCGTCCGGGGAGCTGTTTTTT. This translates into CASSQVLASGELFF.

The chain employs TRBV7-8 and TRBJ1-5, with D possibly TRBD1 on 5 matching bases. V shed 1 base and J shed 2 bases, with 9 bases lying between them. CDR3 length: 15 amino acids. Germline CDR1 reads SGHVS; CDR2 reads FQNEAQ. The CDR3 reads CASSLEGGGNQPQHF. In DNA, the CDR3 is TGTGCCAGCAGCTTAGAGGGAGGGGGCAATCAGCCCCAGCATTTT.